A single sample is the source of the 29 T cell receptor beta chains below, sequenced in a study of beta chain features in type 1 diabetes. Expressed TCRB transcripts were sequenced because the entire RNA isolate underwent reverse transcription. The method was immunoSEQ multiplex PCR; TCRdb's version includes in-frame clones alone and lacks a portion of them. Of about 160,000 clones detected, around 9.7% appear once; the ten largest clones hold 0.7%. Findings of the study overall: A moderate, significant TCRB CDR3 shortening appeared in type 1 diabetes across four CD4+ subsets.

For these receptors, no antigen is known. The source material was central memory CD4+ T cells from blood. These TCRs come from a woman aged 25 to 39 with type 1 diabetes.

This chain uses TRBV7-6 with TRBJ2-3, with D perhaps TRBD2 (5 bases). The germline V gene encodes CDR1 SGHVS and CDR2 FNYEAQ. Trimming cost V 5 bases and J 8 bases, with 11 bases left between them. The CDR3 spans 12 residues. The CDR3 bases are TGTGCCAGCAGCCAGGACTCCGTTACGCAGTATTTT. Translation gives CASSQDSVTQYF.

The V call is TRBV6-6, the J call TRBJ2-7; 8 bases are a match to TRBD1. Germline assignment: CDR1 MNHNY and CDR2 SVGAGI (reference sequence). The junction had 10 bases not matched to a gene; V was cut back by 7 bases and J by 5 bases. The length of the CDR3 is 14 residues. CDR3 bases: TGTGCCAGCACCCACGGCAGGGGGCTTGACGAGCAGTACTTC. This encodes CASTHGRGLDEQYF.

The gene calls are TRBV27 and TRBJ2-3; tentative D call: TRBD2 (6 bases). Trimming removed 7 bases from V and 6 bases from J, with 14 bases in between. CDR1 is MNHEY and CDR2 is SMNVEV in the germline V gene (reference sequence). CDR3 length: 13 amino acids. The CDR3 nucleotides read TGTGCCAGCACTACCCGGGGGTCGGATACGCAGTATTTT. As protein: CASTTRGSDTQYF.

This clone came up a few times. This chain links TRBV11-3 with TRBJ2-1; TRBD2 aligns across 10 bases. There are 15 residues in the CDR3. Per germline, CDR1 SGHNT and CDR2 YENEEA. The J segment lost 4 bases and the V segment lost 2 bases, leaving 2 bases of the junction unmatched. The CDR3, as DNA: TGTGCCAGCAGCTTACTAGCGGGAGTTTACAATGAGCAGTTCTTC. Translating it yields CASSLLAGVYNEQFF.

V and J are TRBV14 and TRBJ1-2; D call uncertain. Germline CDR1 SGHDN, CDR2 FVKESK. V was clipped by 2 bases and J by 0 bases, with 4 bases between them. The CDR3 has 13 amino acids. The CDR3 sequence: CASSQFTNYGYTF. The CDR3 DNA follows: TGTGCCAGCAGCCAATTCACTAACTATGGCTACACCTTC.

The DNA of the CDR3 is TGTGCCAGCGCCTTAACAGGGCCCAAAAACATTCAGTACTTC. It codes for CASALTGPKNIQYF. This chain connects TRBV25-1 to TRBJ2-4; tentatively, D is TRBD1 (6 bases). Trimming removed 8 bases at V and 2 bases at J, with 13 bases between. Germline V gene data show CDR1 as MGHDK and CDR2 as SYGVNS. The CDR3 is 14 residues long.

This clone came up a few times. The CDR3: CASSKERVLAYNEQFF. DNA of the CDR3: TGTGCCAGCAGCAAGGAGCGGGTCCTCGCCTACAATGAGCAGTTCTTC. The rearrangement uses TRBV4-2 and TRBJ2-1; D is possibly TRBD2 (6 bases). V shed 5 bases and J shed 2 bases, with 16 bases lying between them. From germline, CDR1 is LGHNA and CDR2 YNFKEQ. The CDR3 is 16 amino acids.

There are a few counts of this clone. V is TRBV28 and J is TRBJ2-3, with 9 bases matching TRBD2. The V gene's germline CDR1 is MDHEN and CDR2 SYDVKM. The CDR3 extends over 18 amino acids. The junction had 16 bases not matched to a gene; V was cut back by 7 bases and J by 2 bases. The CDR3 sequence is CASNSPQASGKTTDTQYF. DNA for the CDR3: TGTGCCAGCAACTCCCCCCAAGCTAGCGGGAAAACCACAGATACGCAGTATTTT.

The rearrangement joins TRBV2 to TRBJ2-3; 14 bases are a match to TRBD2. The CDR3 has 16 amino acids. V was pared by 4 bases and J by 6 bases, with 6 bases of the junction left unmatched. The germline V gene has CDR1 SNHLY and CDR2 FYNNEI. The CDR3 loop reads CASSGFRTSGRDTQYF. CDR3 nucleotides: TGTGCCAGCAGTGGATTCCGGACTAGCGGGAGGGATACGCAGTATTTT.

This clone was observed a handful of times. The CDR3 is CASRKRDSSYEQYF. The CDR3 DNA reads as TGTGCCAGCCGTAAACGGGACAGTTCCTACGAGCAGTACTTC. The chain combines TRBV28 with TRBJ2-7; 7 nucleotides align to TRBD1. CDR1 MDHEN and CDR2 SYDVKM come from the germline V gene. After removal of 8 bases from V and 1 base from J, the junction contained 8 bases not matched to a gene. The CDR3 totals 14 residues.

This chain joins TRBV6-5 and TRBJ2-3; D is uncertain. The CDR3 extends over 13 amino acids. Trimming took off 3 bases at V and 1 base at J, with 5 bases between the two ends. The germline gives CDR1 MNHEY, CDR2 SVGAGI. DNA for the CDR3: TGTGCCAGCAGTTATCAGGGCACAGATACGCAGTATTTT. The encoded protein is CASSYQGTDTQYF.

This clone has a handful of counts. The gene calls are TRBV4-1 and TRBJ2-5; D might be TRBD2 (6 bases). The CDR3 has 14 residues. Trimming removed 3 bases from V and 5 bases from J, with 13 bases in between. The germline V gene has CDR1 MGHRA and CDR2 YSYEKL. CDR3 coding DNA: TGCGCCAGCAGCCAGGGACTTAATGAGGAGACCCAGTACTTC. It is translated as CASSQGLNEETQYF.

This clone was counted between two and nine times. The J gene is TRBJ2-7, the V gene TRBV10-3; D unclear. Trimming stripped 4 bases from V and 5 bases from J, with 6 bases between. This CDR3 has 11 residues. Germline values: CDR1 ENHRY, CDR2 SYGVKD. The CDR3 DNA sequence: TGTGCCATCAGTGTTAGTGACGAGCAGTACTTC. Its translation: CAISVSDEQYF.

This clone was found a few times. The CDR3 spells CASSLRQGEQFF. CDR3 bases: TGCGCCAGCAGTCTTCGACAGGGAGAGCAGTTCTTC. This chain connects TRBV10-1 to TRBJ2-1; TRBD1 aligns across 7 bases. There are 12 residues in the CDR3. Germline CDR1 WNHNN, CDR2 SYGVQD (reference sequence). Trimming took 5 bases from V and 10 from J; bases not matched to a gene: 5.

This clone was detected only a few times. This sequence joins TRBV7-6 and TRBJ1-3, with D maybe TRBD1 (5 bases). Germline CDR1 SGHVS, CDR2 FNYEAQ. The CDR3 length is 15 residues. Trimming removed 5 bases at V and 4 bases at J, with 15 bases between. The CDR3 reads CASSASGTGGNTIYF. CDR3 nucleotide sequence: TGTGCCAGCAGCGCATCCGGGACTGGCGGAAACACCATATATTTT.

This clone was observed a handful of times. The chain uses TRBV7-9 and TRBJ2-7; 10 bases align to TRBD2. With 4 bases clipped from V and 3 bases from J, the junction kept 3 bases outside the gene matches. Germline V gene data show CDR1 as SEHNR and CDR2 as FQNEAQ (reference sequence). The CDR3 contains 14 residues. CDR3 nucleotides: TGTGCCAGCAGCTCCCTAGCGGGAGTCTACGAGCAGTACTTC. The encoded protein is CASSSLAGVYEQYF.

The chain combines TRBV10-3 with TRBJ2-7; tentative D call: TRBD1 (6 bases). V shed 7 bases and J shed 0 bases, with 10 bases lying between them. The germline V gene encodes CDR1 ENHRY and CDR2 SYGVKD. CDR3 length: 13 amino acids. The CDR3 bases are TGTGCCATCAAAGGACAGTACTCCTACGAGCAGTACTTC. Its translation: CAIKGQYSYEQYF.

The chain combines TRBV7-8 with TRBJ2-2; 12 bases agree with TRBD2. V gave up 5 bases and J gave up 1 base; unmatched junction bases: 2. The CDR3 spans 16 residues. From germline, CDR1 is SGHVS and CDR2 FQNEAQ. The CDR3 sequence is CASSQGLAGNTGELFF. The CDR3 DNA reads as TGTGCCAGCAGCCAGGGACTAGCGGGGAACACCGGGGAGCTGTTTTTT.

Only a few counts were recorded for this clone. The genes are TRBV7-6 and TRBJ1-4; D is uncertain. This CDR3 contains 12 residues. Germline assignment: CDR1 SGHVS and CDR2 FNYEAQ. Trimming removed 4 bases from V and 7 bases from J, with 7 bases in between. The CDR3 reads CASSSDFEKLFF. The CDR3 DNA sequence: TGTGCCAGCAGCTCGGACTTTGAAAAACTGTTTTTT.

The table lists this clone with a few counts. The rearrangement links TRBV7-9 to TRBJ1-3; D possibly corresponds to TRBD1 (5 bases). This CDR3 region has 16 residues. Trimming took off 1 base at V and 0 bases at J, with 10 bases between the two ends. Germline lookup yields CDR1 SEHNR and CDR2 FQNEAQ (reference sequence). This chain's CDR3 is CASSLGRQFSGNTIYF. DNA for the CDR3: TGTGCCAGCAGCTTAGGCCGACAGTTCTCTGGAAACACCATATATTTT.

This clone was observed a handful of times. The chain uses TRBV19 and TRBJ2-1, with 13 bases identical to TRBD2. The V gene's germline CDR1 is LNHDA and CDR2 SQIVND (reference sequence). J lost 7 bases, V lost 4 bases, and 7 bases had no gene match. This CDR3 contains 16 residues. The CDR3 DNA follows: TGTGCCAGTAGTACACAGGGGACTAGCGGGACGAATGAGCAGTTCTTC. Residues: CASSTQGTSGTNEQFF.

The gene calls are TRBV27 and TRBJ2-4, with a tentative D call TRBD1 (5 bases). This CDR3 contains 13 residues. Trimming left V 0 bases short and J 5 bases short, with 5 bases between. Germline CDR1 is MNHEY and CDR2 is SMNVEV (reference sequence). The DNA of the CDR3 is TGTGCCAGCAGTTTATCGACAGAAAACATTCAGTACTTC. Protein sequence: CASSLSTENIQYF.

The chain carries TRBV5-4 and TRBJ2-5, with a possible D match to TRBD1 (5 bases). The germline CDR1 and CDR2 sequences are SGHNT and YYREEE (reference sequence). The CDR3 consists of 14 residues. V was clipped by 0 bases and J by 1 base, with 7 bases between them. Written as DNA, the CDR3 is TGTGCCAGCAGCTTGGCCACAGGCCAAGAGACCCAGTACTTC. It codes for CASSLATGQETQYF.

This clone was seen at least ten times. The J gene is TRBJ1-4, the V gene TRBV27; D gene ambiguous. Trimming took 3 bases from V and 8 from J, leaving 10 bases between them. The CDR3 spans 13 residues. Germline-derived CDR1 and CDR2 are MNHEY and SMNVEV (reference sequence). The CDR3 nucleotides read TGTGCCAGCAGTTTCCAGGCGGGGGAAAAACTGTTTTTT. Encoded protein: CASSFQAGEKLFF. The variable domain in full, with the rest retrieved from reference TRBV27 and TRBJ1-4, is EAQVTQNPRYLITVTGKKLTVTCSQNMNHEYMSWYRQDPGLGLRQIYYSMNVEVTDKGDVPEGYKVSRKEKRNFPLILESPSPNQTSLYFCASSFQAGEKLFFGSGTQLSVL.

This clone was seen a few times. The V gene is TRBV4-1, the J gene TRBJ2-1, with TRBD1 matching over 7 bases. CDR1 and CDR2 (germline): MGHRA, YSYEKL. The CDR3 has 15 residues. The V gene end was trimmed by 3 bases and the J gene end by 8 bases; junction bases not matched to a gene: 10. The CDR3 protein is CASSQPDRVRDEQFF. CDR3 nucleotide sequence: TGCGCCAGCAGCCAGCCCGACAGGGTCCGGGATGAGCAGTTCTTC.

This rearrangement joins TRBV30 to TRBJ2-7, with a tentative D call TRBD2 (5 bases). The germline V gene has CDR1 GTSNPN and CDR2 SVGIG (reference sequence). CDR3 length equals 12 residues. The V end lost 3 bases, the J end lost 2 bases, and 8 bases lay between the germline ends. The CDR3 loop reads CAWSGNPYEQYF. The CDR3 bases are TGTGCCTGGAGCGGGAACCCCTACGAGCAGTACTTC. The entire variable domain, with the rest obtained from reference TRBV30 and TRBJ2-7, is as follows: SQTIHQWPATLVQPVGSPLSLECTVEGTSNPNLYWYRQAAGRGLQLLFYSVGIGQISSEVPQNLSASRPQDRQFILSSKKLLLSDSGFYLCAWSGNPYEQYFGPGTRLTVT.

The CDR3 sequence is CASRGESSGNTIYF. DNA of the CDR3: TGTGCCAGCAGGGGAGAGAGCTCTGGAAACACCATATATTTT. The gene calls are TRBV6-5 and TRBJ1-3; D is ambiguous. Per the germline V gene, CDR1 is MNHEY and CDR2 is SVGAGI. CDR3 length: 14 residues. Between the trimmed V and J ends, which lost 6 bases and 0 bases, there was a span of 9 bases.

In this sample, this clone turned up a few times. The same CDR3 can be traced to other DNA sequences in this sample. The gene calls are TRBV30 and TRBJ2-7; no reliable D call. Trimming removed 0 bases at V and 3 bases at J, with 6 bases between. Per germline, CDR1 GTSNPN and CDR2 SVGIG (reference sequence). This CDR3 region has 12 residues. For the CDR3, the DNA is TGTGCCTGGAGTGTCTCTCTCTACGAGCAGTACTTC. This codes for CAWSVSLYEQYF.

This clone appeared a few times. This chain links TRBV7-9 with TRBJ2-7, with a weak D call TRBD1 (6 bases). V shed 5 bases and J shed 9 bases, with 14 bases lying between them. Germline assignment: CDR1 SEHNR and CDR2 FQNEAQ (reference sequence). The CDR3 consists of 12 residues. The CDR3 DNA reads TGTGCCAGCAGCCCACAGGGCTTGAGGCAGTACTTC. Protein product: CASSPQGLRQYF.